Listed below are T cell receptor beta chains from one sample, sequenced in a study of blood T cell repertoires in COVID-19. TCRdb keeps only in-frame clones here, not all; method: immunoSEQ multiplex PCR. The sample has 250,000 or so clones, around nine tenths seen once. Sequenced input: peripheral blood. The receptors shown here come from a man between 35 and 55 years old with active or convalescent COVID-19. Each CDR3 is given with its conserved first and last residue. A D gene is named only where the DNA matches it firmly. Size is omitted from some rows. Given values are once, few, many or a class for expanded clones.

J: TRBJ1-6; size: NA; V: TRBV5-6; length: 15; D: TRBD1; CDR3: CASTVTGADNSPLHF; DNA: TGTGCCAGCACCGTAACAGGGGCGGATAATTCACCCCTCCACTTT
J: TRBJ1-2; size: medium-sized; V: TRBV15; length: 16; D: NA; CDR3: CATSRDMSTLNYGYTF; DNA: TGTGCCACCAGCAGAGATATGAGCACCTTAAACTATGGCTACACCTTC
J: TRBJ2-1; size: NA; V: TRBV5-4; length: 16; D: TRBD2; CDR3: CASSQKSGGAYNEQFF; DNA: TGTGCCAGCAGCCAAAAGAGCGGGGGGGCCTACAATGAGCAGTTCTTC
J: TRBJ2-3; size: NA; V: TRBV9; length: 15; D: NA; CDR3: CASSVSAARTDTQYF; DNA: TGTGCCAGCAGCGTTTCAGCGGCCCGCACAGATACGCAGTATTTT
J: TRBJ2-1; size: NA; V: TRBV15; length: 18; D: TRBD1; CDR3: CATSRYASGTGNYNEQFF; DNA: TGTGCCACCAGCAGATATGCTTCCGGGACAGGGAACTACAATGAGCAGTTCTTC
J: TRBJ2-5; size: once; V: TRBV5-6; length: 15; D: TRBD2; CDR3: CASSNSGGAQETQYF; DNA: TGTGCCAGCAGTAATAGCGGGGGGGCTCAAGAGACCCAGTACTTC
J: TRBJ2-7; size: once; V: TRBV19; length: 12; D: NA; CDR3: CASSIDRYEQYF; DNA: TGTGCCAGTAGTATAGATCGGTACGAGCAGTACTTC
J: TRBJ1-2; size: NA; V: TRBV19; length: 17; D: TRBD1; CDR3: CASSIPGTVLGNYGYTF; DNA: TGTGCCAGTAGTATCCCTGGGACAGTCCTTGGGAACTATGGCTACACCTTC
J: TRBJ1-6; size: few; V: TRBV10-3; length: 14; D: TRBD1; CDR3: CAIRGQGKDSPLHF; DNA: TGTGCCATCAGAGGACAGGGGAAGGATTCACCCCTCCACTTT
J: TRBJ1-1; size: NA; V: TRBV5-5; length: 15; D: NA; CDR3: CASSGEGPPNTEAFF; DNA: TGTGCCAGCAGCGGGGAGGGACCCCCGAACACTGAAGCTTTCTTT
J: TRBJ2-3; size: NA; V: TRBV18; length: 14; D: NA; CDR3: CASSSIHPPDTQYF; DNA: TGTGCCAGCTCATCCATACATCCCCCAGATACGCAGTATTTT
J: TRBJ1-1; size: NA; V: TRBV14; length: 16; D: TRBD1; CDR3: CASSQLSRGLGTEAFF; DNA: TGTGCCAGCAGCCAACTGAGCAGGGGGCTTGGAACTGAAGCTTTCTTT
J: TRBJ1-6; size: once; V: TRBV6-1; length: 15; D: TRBD1; CDR3: CASSELDRGQSPLHF; DNA: TGTGCCAGCAGTGAATTGGACAGGGGGCAATCACCCCTCCACTTT
J: TRBJ2-7; size: NA; V: TRBV4-1; length: 14; D: TRBD1; CDR3: CASSQGQGSNEQYF; DNA: TGCGCCAGCAGCCAGGGACAGGGGTCCAACGAGCAGTACTTC
J: TRBJ2-3; size: once; V: TRBV2; length: 14; D: TRBD2; CDR3: CASSEAGGTDTQYF; DNA: TGTGCCAGCAGTGAGGCGGGAGGCACAGATACGCAGTATTTT
J: TRBJ2-5; size: once; V: TRBV30; length: 11; D: TRBD1; CDR3: CAWTLDRAKYF; DNA: TGTGCCTGGACCCTGGACAGGGCCAAGTACTTC
J: TRBJ1-1; size: NA; V: TRBV6-5; length: 15; D: TRBD1; CDR3: CASRQRQGAGTEAFF; DNA: TGTGCCAGCAGGCAACGACAGGGGGCAGGGACTGAAGCTTTCTTT
J: TRBJ1-2; size: NA; V: TRBV27; length: 15; D: NA; CDR3: CASSLSGGGQRGYTF; DNA: TGTGCCAGCAGTTTATCGGGAGGAGGGCAACGAGGCTACACCTTC
J: TRBJ1-4; size: NA; V: TRBV21-1; length: 20; D: NA; CDR3: CASSKVGRSSIPGHNEKLFF; DNA: TGTGCCAGCAGCAAAGTCGGGCGTTCCAGTATCCCAGGGCATAATGAAAAACTGTTTTTT
J: TRBJ2-3; size: NA; V: TRBV7-3; length: 17; D: TRBD2; CDR3: CASSTTGAGVDGNTQYF; DNA: TGTGCCAGCAGCACCACGGGAGCGGGAGTAGATGGGAATACGCAGTATTTT
J: TRBJ2-3; size: NA; V: TRBV30; length: 14; D: NA; CDR3: CAWSVGSSTDTQYF; DNA: TGTGCCTGGAGTGTTGGGAGTTCCACAGATACGCAGTATTTT
J: TRBJ1-2; size: NA; V: TRBV30; length: 14; D: NA; CDR3: CACSQGSLNYGYTF; DNA: TGTGCCTGCAGTCAGGGGTCTTTGAACTATGGCTACACCTTC
J: TRBJ1-5; size: NA; V: TRBV6-5; length: 16; D: NA; CDR3: CASSYPPKISNQPQHF; DNA: TGTGCCAGCAGTTACCCCCCCAAAATTAGCAATCAGCCCCAGCATTTT
J: TRBJ2-3; size: NA; V: TRBV28; length: 14; D: NA; CDR3: CATISGASTDTQYF; DNA: TGTGCCACCATCTCTGGGGCTAGCACAGATACGCAGTATTTT
J: TRBJ1-5; size: NA; V: TRBV10-2; length: 13; D: NA; CDR3: CASSDMGAQPQHF; DNA: TGCGCCAGCAGTGATATGGGAGCCCAGCCCCAGCATTTT
J: TRBJ2-3; size: NA; V: TRBV27; length: 15; D: NA; CDR3: CASSLRSTSTDTQYF; DNA: TGTGCCAGCAGTCTCAGGTCTACTAGCACAGATACGCAGTATTTT
J: TRBJ1-1; size: NA; V: TRBV5-4; length: 13; D: NA; CDR3: CASSLLVDTEAFF; DNA: TGTGCCAGCAGCTTGTTAGTGGACACTGAAGCTTTCTTT
J: TRBJ1-2; size: NA; V: TRBV29-1; length: 12; D: TRBD1; CDR3: CSVRDRSYGYTF; DNA: TGCAGCGTGAGGGACAGGTCCTATGGCTACACCTTC
J: TRBJ1-2; size: NA; V: TRBV5-5; length: 17; D: TRBD1; CDR3: CASSLVPGTDHNYGYTF; DNA: TGTGCCAGCAGCTTGGTGCCCGGGACAGATCATAACTATGGCTACACCTTC
J: TRBJ1-5; size: NA; V: TRBV28; length: 15; D: NA; CDR3: CASSLARHSNQPQHF; DNA: TGTGCCAGCAGTTTGGCCAGGCATAGCAATCAGCCCCAGCATTTT
J: TRBJ1-4; size: NA; V: TRBV5-5; length: 17; D: NA; CDR3: CASSQGPILLGNEKLFF; DNA: TGTGCCAGCAGCCAGGGGCCCATTCTGCTGGGAAATGAAAAACTGTTTTTT
J: TRBJ2-1; size: NA; V: TRBV4-1; length: 14; D: TRBD1; CDR3: CASSHWTGSDEQFF; DNA: TGCGCCAGCAGCCACTGGACAGGGTCCGATGAGCAGTTCTTC
J: TRBJ2-3; size: NA; V: TRBV19; length: 12; D: NA; CDR3: CASSIQGDTQYF; DNA: TGTGCCAGTAGTATTCAGGGAGATACGCAGTATTTT
J: TRBJ1-4; size: NA; V: TRBV9; length: 19; D: TRBD1; CDR3: CASSHHGRGTGFANEKLFF; DNA: TGTGCCAGCAGCCATCACGGGAGGGGGACAGGGTTCGCTAATGAAAAACTGTTTTTT
J: TRBJ2-7; size: NA; V: TRBV27; length: 15; D: NA; CDR3: CASSLSWGVTYEQYF; DNA: TGTGCCAGCAGTTTATCGTGGGGGGTCACCTACGAGCAGTACTTC
J: TRBJ2-7; size: NA; V: TRBV9; length: 16; D: TRBD2; CDR3: CASGGVSSNARDEQYF; DNA: TGTGCCTCCGGGGGGGTATCTAGCAACGCGCGGGACGAGCAGTACTTC
J: TRBJ2-7; size: NA; V: TRBV5-6; length: 19; D: TRBD2; CDR3: CASSTPGLAGLAGSYEQYF; DNA: TGTGCCAGCAGCACTCCCGGACTAGCGGGCTTAGCGGGATCCTACGAGCAGTACTTC
J: TRBJ1-6; size: NA; V: TRBV9; length: 15; D: NA; CDR3: CASSPPGWANSPLHF; DNA: TGTGCCAGCAGCCCACCAGGGTGGGCCAATTCACCCCTCCACTTT
J: TRBJ2-1; size: once; V: TRBV18; length: 15; D: NA; CDR3: CASSIEQGPYNEQFF; DNA: TGTGCCAGCTCAATCGAGCAGGGTCCCTACAATGAGCAGTTCTTC
J: TRBJ1-3; size: NA; V: TRBV28; length: 16; D: NA; CDR3: CASSTGGGLGGNTIYF; DNA: TGTGCCAGCAGTACTGGGGGGGGGTTAGGTGGAAACACCATATATTTT
J: TRBJ2-2; size: NA; V: TRBV5-4; length: 14; D: NA; CDR3: CASSLFQNTGELFF; DNA: TGTGCCAGCAGCTTGTTTCAGAACACCGGGGAGCTGTTTTTT
J: TRBJ1-1; size: NA; V: TRBV5-1; length: 14; D: NA; CDR3: CASTFGGGDTEAFF; DNA: TGCGCCAGCACCTTCGGTGGGGGCGACACTGAAGCTTTCTTT
J: TRBJ1-2; size: NA; V: TRBV5-6; length: 13; D: NA; CDR3: CASSFIGADGYTF; DNA: TGTGCCAGCAGCTTTATAGGGGCGGATGGCTACACCTTC
J: TRBJ1-2; size: NA; V: TRBV30; length: 16; D: TRBD1; CDR3: CAWENTGTGSGYGYTF; DNA: TGTGCCTGGGAAAATACCGGGACAGGGTCTGGCTATGGCTACACCTTC
J: TRBJ2-7; size: NA; V: TRBV5-1; length: 16; D: TRBD1; CDR3: CASGNGRDRADYEQYF; DNA: TGCGCCAGCGGAAACGGACGGGACAGAGCAGACTACGAGCAGTACTTC
J: TRBJ2-3; size: NA; V: TRBV29-1; length: 12; D: NA; CDR3: CSVEGATDTQYF; DNA: TGCAGCGTTGAAGGGGCGACGGATACGCAGTATTTT
J: TRBJ1-2; size: NA; V: TRBV19; length: 16; D: TRBD1; CDR3: CASSSPDRGNIDGYTF; DNA: TGTGCCAGTAGTTCCCCCGACAGGGGAAATATCGATGGCTACACCTTC
J: TRBJ1-1; size: once; V: TRBV6-5; length: 13; D: TRBD1; CDR3: CASRTGGNTEAFF; DNA: TGTGCCAGCAGGACAGGGGGAAACACTGAAGCTTTCTTT
J: TRBJ2-5; size: NA; V: TRBV10-1; length: 14; D: TRBD1; CDR3: CASSEDRGTETQYF; DNA: TGCGCCAGCAGTGAGGACAGGGGGACGGAGACCCAGTACTTC
J: TRBJ2-2; size: once; V: TRBV19; length: 17; D: TRBD2; CDR3: CASTGLAGGPRTGELFF; DNA: TGTGCCAGTACCGGACTAGCGGGAGGGCCTCGGACCGGGGAGCTGTTTTTT
J: TRBJ2-3; size: NA; V: TRBV21-1; length: 17; D: NA; CDR3: CASSKDSSGWGTDTQYF; DNA: TGTGCCAGCAGCAAAGATTCTAGCGGGTGGGGAACAGATACGCAGTATTTT
J: TRBJ2-3; size: NA; V: TRBV29-1; length: 14; D: TRBD2; CDR3: CSVSESGVTDTQYF; DNA: TGCAGCGTTTCGGAGAGCGGGGTAACAGATACGCAGTATTTT
J: TRBJ1-6; size: NA; V: TRBV7-9; length: 15; D: TRBD1; CDR3: CASSLPRDRVSPLHF; DNA: TGTGCCAGCAGCTTACCTCGGGACAGGGTTTCACCCCTCCACTTT
J: TRBJ2-6; size: NA; V: TRBV9; length: 18; D: TRBD1; CDR3: CASSAPRDSFSGANVLTF; DNA: TGTGCCAGCAGCGCCCCCCGGGACAGCTTCTCTGGGGCCAACGTCCTGACTTTC
J: TRBJ1-5; size: NA; V: TRBV5-6; length: 16; D: TRBD1; CDR3: CASSLNRDRVLVPQHF; DNA: TGTGCCAGCAGCTTGAACCGGGACAGGGTCCTGGTGCCCCAGCATTTT
J: TRBJ1-1; size: NA; V: TRBV30; length: 13; D: TRBD1; CDR3: CAWDRGFDTEAFF; DNA: TGTGCCTGGGACAGGGGGTTTGACACTGAAGCTTTCTTT
J: TRBJ2-1; size: NA; V: TRBV12-3/TRBV12-4; length: 11; D: NA; CDR3: CASSSQREQFF; DNA: TGTGCCAGCAGTTCCCAGCGGGAGCAGTTCTTC